The source of this T cell receptor (beta chain) is a study of shared clonotypes between healthy human individuals. The overall study: Three plates each covered CD4 naive and memory; CD8 naive two, CD8 memory one.

Findings of the study overall: Between four donors, naive CD4 clonotypes were shared at a level of roughly 5.5%. Larger estimated richness was generally seen in naive subsets than in memory subsets.

Worth noting for this clone: Antigen specificity is unknown. At the DNA level, this CDR3 is encoded by other sequences in the same sample as well.

Naive CD8 cells comprised CD45RO-negative, CCR7-positively selected cells, excluding terminally differentiated effector memory CD45RA+ cells. The CDR3 length is 13 residues. Germline CDR1 is SEHNR and CDR2 is FQNEAQ (reference sequence). V was shortened by 1 base and J by 4 bases, with 8 bases between the two germline ends. It was across several immunoSEQ plates that each subset's genomic DNA was evenly split. TCRdb's copy holds only in-frame clones and misses some; the assay was immunoSEQ multiplex PCR. The data hold approximately 740,000 clones, with roughly 92% observed a single time. The chain links TRBV7-9 to TRBJ2-7, with D unclear. This receptor was taken from a man younger than 40 in good health. The source material was naive CD8+ T cells sorted from blood. CDR3 DNA: TGTGCCAGCAGCTTAGACGTGTCGTACGAGCAGTACTTC. It translates to CASSLDVSYEQYF. Variable domain in full (rest from reference TRBV7-9 and TRBJ2-7): DTGVSQNPRHKITKRGQNVTFRCDPISEHNRLYWYRQTLGQGPEFLTYFQNEAQLEKSRLLSDRFSAERPKGSFSTLEIQRTEQGDSAMYLCASSLDVSYEQYFGPGTRLTVT.